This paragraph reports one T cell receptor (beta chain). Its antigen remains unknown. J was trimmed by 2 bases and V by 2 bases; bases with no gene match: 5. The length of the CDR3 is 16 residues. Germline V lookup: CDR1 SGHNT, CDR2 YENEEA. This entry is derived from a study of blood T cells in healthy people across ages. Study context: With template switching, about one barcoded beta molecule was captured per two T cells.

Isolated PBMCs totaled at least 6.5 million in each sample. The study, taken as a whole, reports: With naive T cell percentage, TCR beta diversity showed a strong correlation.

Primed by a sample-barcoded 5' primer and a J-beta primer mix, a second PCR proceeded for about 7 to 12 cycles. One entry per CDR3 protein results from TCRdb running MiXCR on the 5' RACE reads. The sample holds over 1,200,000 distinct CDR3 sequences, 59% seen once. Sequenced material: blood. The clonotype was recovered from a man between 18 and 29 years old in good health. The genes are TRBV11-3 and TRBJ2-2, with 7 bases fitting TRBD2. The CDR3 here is CASSLSTGGNTGELFF. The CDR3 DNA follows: TGTGCCAGCAGCTTATCTACGGGAGGCAACACCGGGGAGCTGTTTTTT.